Listed below are T cell receptor beta chains from one sample, sequenced in a study of CD8 T cells in Susac syndrome. TCRdb analysed the immunoSEQ multiplex PCR reads with MiXCR anew, one entry per CDR3 protein. Here the sample spans 400,000 to 550,000 distinct CDR3 sequences, approximately 85% being singletons. The specimen was CD8+ T cells from PBMCs. These receptors were collected from a human donor with multiple sclerosis. CDR3s include the opening cysteine and the closing phenylalanine or tryptophan. A D gene is named only where the DNA matches it firmly. Clone size is given for some rows only: seen once, a few or many times, or a class if the clone is expanded.

D gene	V gene	clone size	J gene	CDR3 protein	CDR3 DNA
-	TRBV28	-	TRBJ2-7	CASSLGMSGRTVVAYEQYF	TGTGCCAGCAGTTTAGGTATGAGTGGTCGGACAGTAGTCGCCTACGAGCAGTACTTC
-	TRBV12-3/TRBV12-4	-	TRBJ2-3	CASSRSSTDTQYF	TGTGCCAGCAGTCGGTCTAGCACAGATACGCAGTATTTT
-	TRBV11-2	-	TRBJ2-1	CASSRDFLSSYNEQFF	TGTGCCAGCAGCAGGGACTTCTTGAGCTCCTACAATGAGCAGTTCTTC
-	TRBV27	-	TRBJ1-2	CASRGDLNYGYTF	TGTGCCAGCAGGGGAGACCTTAACTATGGCTACACCTTC
TRBD1	TRBV6-5	few	TRBJ2-2	CASTWDRNTGELFF	TGTGCCAGCACCTGGGACAGAAACACCGGGGAGCTGTTTTTT
TRBD1	TRBV9	-	TRBJ2-1	CASSVVGTVYNEQFF	TGTGCCAGCAGCGTAGTGGGGACAGTCTACAATGAGCAGTTCTTC
-	TRBV2	-	TRBJ1-3	CASSEELGASGNTIYF	TGTGCCAGCAGTGAAGAGTTGGGAGCCTCTGGAAACACCATATATTTT
-	TRBV6-6	-	TRBJ2-2	CASSSSAATGELFF	TGTGCCAGCAGTTCATCGGCAGCCACCGGGGAGCTGTTTTTT
-	TRBV6-2/TRBV6-3	-	TRBJ2-7	CASSSPAVSSYEQYF	TGTGCCAGCAGTTCTCCCGCTGTGAGCTCCTACGAGCAGTACTTC
-	TRBV5-8	-	TRBJ1-1	CASSFRADIGNTEAFF	TGTGCCAGCAGCTTCCGGGCTGATATCGGGAACACTGAAGCTTTCTTT
-	TRBV7-9	-	TRBJ2-1	CASSLARVGEQFF	TGTGCCAGCAGCTTAGCGCGCGTTGGCGAGCAGTTCTTC
-	TRBV4-1	-	TRBJ1-3	CASSPWNGNTIYF	TGCGCCAGCAGCCCGTGGAACGGAAACACCATATATTTT
TRBD1	TRBV12-3/TRBV12-4	-	TRBJ2-7	CASSLVGGTGRSYEQYF	TGTGCCAGCAGTTTAGTTGGCGGGACAGGCCGATCCTACGAGCAGTACTTC
TRBD2	TRBV27	once	TRBJ2-7	CASSNGLAGGEQYF	TGTGCCAGCAGCAATGGACTAGCGGGAGGCGAGCAGTACTTC
-	TRBV4-1	-	TRBJ2-5	CASSQDTGIETQYF	TGCGCCAGCAGCCAAGATACGGGAATCGAGACCCAGTACTTC
TRBD2	TRBV7-9	-	TRBJ2-7	CASSSETSGRKYF	TGTGCCAGCAGCTCTGAGACTAGCGGGAGGAAGTACTTC
-	TRBV18	few	TRBJ2-1	CASSPGYEQFF	TGTGCCAGCTCACCAGGGTATGAGCAGTTCTTC
TRBD2	TRBV6-1	-	TRBJ2-3	CASSELPTSGSSFSQYF	TGTGCCAGCAGTGAACTACCGACTAGCGGGAGCTCCTTTTCTCAGTATTTT
TRBD1	TRBV29-1	-	TRBJ2-5	CSVEDWTGGGQETQYF	TGCAGCGTTGAAGATTGGACAGGGGGAGGCCAAGAGACCCAGTACTTC
-	TRBV6-2/TRBV6-3	-	TRBJ1-1	CASSIMGSVSTEAFF	TGTGCCAGCAGTATAATGGGGTCCGTGAGCACTGAAGCTTTCTTT
-	TRBV29-1	-	TRBJ2-7	CSVEMGQGTYEQYF	TGCAGCGTTGAGATGGGGCAGGGGACCTACGAGCAGTACTTC
TRBD1	TRBV6-1	-	TRBJ2-3	CASRTGDTDTQYF	TGTGCCAGCAGGACAGGGGACACAGATACGCAGTATTTT
-	TRBV27	-	TRBJ2-7	CASSLVGSSGEQYF	TGTGCCAGCAGTTTAGTGGGTTCTTCGGGTGAGCAGTACTTC
-	TRBV5-1	-	TRBJ2-7	CASSLGTATYEQYF	TGTGCCAGCAGCCTTGGGACGGCTACCTACGAGCAGTACTTC
TRBD2	TRBV3-1	-	TRBJ2-1	CAASGGAYNEQFF	TGTGCCGCTAGCGGGGGGGCCTACAATGAGCAGTTCTTC
TRBD2	TRBV2	-	TRBJ2-2	CASSEGLAATGELFF	TGTGCCAGCAGTGAAGGCCTAGCGGCCACCGGGGAGCTGTTTTTT
-	TRBV5-4	-	TRBJ2-3	CASSHRPDTQYF	TGTGCCAGCAGCCACCGACCCGATACGCAGTATTTT
-	TRBV30	once	TRBJ2-1	CAWWEPMAGEQFF	TGTGCCTGGTGGGAGCCGATGGCGGGTGAGCAGTTCTTC
-	TRBV14	-	TRBJ2-7	CASNRDRTLREQYF	TGTGCCAGCAATCGGGACCGTACTCTACGCGAGCAGTACTTC
-	TRBV4-1	-	TRBJ1-1	CASSQDGRISMNTEAFF	TGCGCCAGCAGCCAAGATGGCAGAATAAGCATGAACACTGAAGCTTTCTTT
TRBD2	TRBV9	-	TRBJ2-1	CASSPWTRNNEQFF	TGTGCCAGCAGCCCCTGGACTAGAAACAATGAGCAGTTCTTC
TRBD2	TRBV6-5	once	TRBJ2-1	CASSYTAGDEQFF	TGTGCCAGCAGTTACACAGCGGGAGACGAGCAGTTCTTC
-	TRBV28	-	TRBJ1-2	CASSFEGSYYGYTF	TGTGCCAGCAGTTTCGAGGGGTCTTACTATGGCTACACCTTC
TRBD1	TRBV7-9	once	TRBJ1-5	CASSLGQGRGYQPQHF	TGTGCCAGCAGCTTAGGACAGGGACGGGGATATCAGCCCCAGCATTTT
-	TRBV27	once	TRBJ1-4	CASSQITALATNEKLFF	TGTGCCAGCAGTCAAATAACAGCATTAGCAACTAATGAAAAACTGTTTTTT
-	TRBV19	-	TRBJ1-1	CASTTFTEAFF	TGTGCCAGTACAACCTTCACTGAAGCTTTCTTT
-	TRBV18	-	TRBJ2-7	CASSLYRDTYEQYF	TGTGCCAGCTCACTCTACAGGGATACCTACGAGCAGTACTTC
TRBD2	TRBV19	-	TRBJ2-7	CASSISGDYYEQYF	TGTGCCAGTAGTATTTCGGGGGACTACTACGAGCAGTACTTC